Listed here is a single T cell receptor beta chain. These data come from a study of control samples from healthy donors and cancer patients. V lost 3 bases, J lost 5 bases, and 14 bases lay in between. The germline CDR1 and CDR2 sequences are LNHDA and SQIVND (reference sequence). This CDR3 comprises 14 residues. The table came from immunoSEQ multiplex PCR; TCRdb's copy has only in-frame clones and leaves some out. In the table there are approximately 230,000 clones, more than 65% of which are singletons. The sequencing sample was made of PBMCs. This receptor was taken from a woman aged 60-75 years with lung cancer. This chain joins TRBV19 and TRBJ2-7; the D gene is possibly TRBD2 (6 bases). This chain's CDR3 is CASSIVLALHEQYF. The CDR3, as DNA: TGTGCCAGTAGTATTGTTCTAGCGCTGCACGAGCAGTACTTC. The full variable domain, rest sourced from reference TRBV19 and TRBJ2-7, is DGGITQSPKYLFRKEGQNVTLSCEQNLNHDAMYWYRQDPGQGLRLIYYSQIVNDFQKGDIAEGYSVSREKKESFPLTVTSAQKNPTAFYLCASSIVLALHEQYFGPGTRLTVT.